The present entry profiles one TCR beta chain with its context. The data stem from a study of blood T cell repertoires in COVID-19. At the level of the study: Samples representing acute and convalescent COVID-19 were sourced from the United States, Italy and Spain. The analysed material was cDNA or gDNA that came from T cells, B-cell-depleted T cells, or PBMCs.

In the original processing: Nucleated cell counts were estimated from reference gene primer amplification. Produced via immunoSEQ multiplex PCR; TCRdb's table is partial and in-frame only. The DNA gave D and trimming, while V, J and clone size come from that table. In the table there are about 73,000 clones, 75% to 85% of which are singletons. Trimming took off 5 bases at V and 4 bases at J, with 13 bases between the two ends. The CDR3 loop spans 14 amino acids. Germline lookup yields CDR1 LNHDA and CDR2 SQIVND (reference sequence). This chain uses TRBV19 with TRBJ2-3; possibly TRBD1 for D (5 bases). The TCR originated in a woman aged 55-69 years with acute or convalescent COVID-19. Sequenced: peripheral blood. CDR3 DNA: TGTGCCAGTAGTTCAATAGGGGCGTCAGATACGCAGTATTTT. Its translation: CASSSIGASDTQYF.